This record covers a single TCR beta chain. This clonotype was seen only a few times. What this receptor recognizes is not known. No much larger clone exists at a distance of one base, and base qualities are not known. Receptors were amplified or captured by PCR. DNA from cultured CD4+ T cells underwent TCR sequencing with the Oncomine TCR Beta short-read assay at the Johns Hopkins FTIC core. The QIAamp micro DNA kit was used to extract genomic DNA from the cultured CD4+ T cells. Oncomine TCR Beta libraries from cultured CD4+ T cells were pooled using unique dual indexes and sequenced on an Illumina iSeq 100. The authors' pipeline ran thus. Non-productive sequences were removed, and CDR3s not starting with C, not ending with F or W, or shorter than 7 amino acids were discarded. Antigen-specific clonotypes were identified using the MANAFEST web application through comparison of peptide-stimulated wells with reference and other culture wells. To be called positive, a clone needed an FDR below 0.05, an odds ratio above 5, and a productive frequency above 0.1% in at least two of three replicate wells. Cross-reactive clonotypes were defined as significantly expanded in both SARS-CoV-2 spike wells and at least one common cold coronavirus spike condition. CDR3 homology was assessed with Levenshtein distances (stringdist) and unrooted phylogenetic trees (ape) in R version 3.6.1. TCRdb reprocessed the public reads (quality trimming at Q25 with fastp, clone calling with MiXCR) and kept in-frame beta chains. For every CDR3 protein sequence, its rows merge into one entry that carries the most common genes and DNA. For this entry, the V and J calls and clone size follow TCRdb and not the study's own pipeline. The sample table records 13,000 or so distinct CDR3 sequences; about two fifths of these occur just once. Approximately 13% of the sample lies in the top ten.

This entry is derived from a study of vaccination and CD4 T cells after COVID-19 (dated by TCRdb to 2022 to 2024). A note on the overall study: SARS-CoV-2 positivity had been established in the convalescent patients by nasal swab PCR, and mild disease was recorded in several of these patients and severe disease in one. The convalescent cohort comprised six males and four females, including two Hispanic individuals, seven Caucasians, two Asians and one multiracial person. Each participant got two doses of either the Pfizer-BioNTech BNT162b2 vaccine (n=8) or the Moderna mRNA-1273 vaccine (n=2). Post-COVID blood samples were collected from convalescent patients a median of about 92 days after diagnosis, with a range of about 30 to 161 days. Post-vaccine blood samples were taken a median of approximately 70 days after the second vaccine dose, with a range of about 13 to 241 days. Culture stimuli were overlapping spike peptide pools from SARS-CoV-2 and from the common cold coronaviruses HCoV-NL63, HCoV-OC43 and HCoV-229E. As controls, cultures received a CEFX viral epitope pool (the positive control), an HIV-1 Nef peptide pool (the negative control), or no peptide at all. The spike-specific CD4+ TCR repertoire was compared before and after mRNA vaccination in about nine COVID-19 convalescent patients and a handful of infection-naive healthy vaccine recipients.

In light of the paper, this sample's treatment or condition label describes: approximately 11-day PBMC culture with coronavirus spike peptide pools or control peptides (ViraFEST assay). To expand antigen-specific T cells with peptide pools and then pick out the expanded clonotypes through TCR sequencing, the study relied on the ViraFEST assay. The convalescent patients' positive SARS-CoV-2 PCR tests were from March to December 2020, which was before the Alpha, Beta and Delta variants emerged in the United States. Each well held some 2 million PBMCs cultured in IMDM containing approximately 5% human AB serum and approximately 9.6 IU/ml IL-2, with 10 ug/ml peptide pools added. On days 3 and 7, half of the culture medium was replaced with fresh IL-2-containing medium. After 10 to 11 days of culture, CD4+ T cells were isolated by negative selection with the EasySep CD4+ T cell isolation kit. Ficoll-Paque Plus gradient centrifugation was used to isolate PBMCs from whole blood, and the isolated PBMCs were then either used fresh or cryopreserved at -140C. Triplicate wells were generally used for each culture condition.

Points the paper makes about the study in general: Nearly all vaccine-specific clones in convalescent patients (304 of 307) were mono-reactive for SARS-CoV-2 spike rather than cross-reactive with common cold coronaviruses. The number of convalescent patients in the study was relatively small, and the study did not examine early timepoints following natural infection. Although the median number of SARS-CoV-2-reactive clonotypes went up from more than 20 after infection to 38 after vaccination, the increase was not significant. In convalescent patients, a median 86.3% of post-vaccine SARS-CoV-2-reactive clones were detected only after vaccination, and vaccine-specific priming was suggested by this finding.

Germline trimming: 6 bases from V, 5 bases from J; junction bases outside gene matches: 5. Spanning cysteine to phenylalanine, the CDR3 consists of 15 amino acids. The read is trimmed to its CDR3 DNA, 45 bases read in frame from base 1. As encoded in the germline V gene (reference sequence), CDR1 is DFQATT while CDR2 is SNEGSKA. The clonotype was recovered from a human donor who had recovered from COVID-19. The sample comprised CD4+ T cells from blood, cultured in vitro. The chain employs TRBV20-1 and TRBJ2-1; TRBD2 matches 15 bases in the middle. In nucleotide form, the sequence is TGCAGTGCCACATGGACTAGCGGGAGGGACAATGAGCAGTTCTTC. Its protein product is CSATWTSGRDNEQFF.